These T cell receptor beta chains were read from a single sample in a study of T-cell memory formation after mild COVID-19. TCRdb re-called the 5' RACE reads with MiXCR, one entry per CDR3 protein. The repertoire holds roughly 300,000 distinct CDR3 sequences, with 7.5% to 9.5% as singletons. What was sequenced was PBMCs or a T cell subset sorted from them (not recorded which). Source of these receptors: a man younger than 30 who had mild COVID-19 (a few samples of this study predate the infection). Cell type and time point are not known. The CDR3 runs from the conserved cysteine through the conserved F or W.

j_call: TRBJ2-7
v_call: TRBV27
cdr3_aa: CASSTLAGYNEQYF

j_call: TRBJ2-5
v_call: TRBV7-9
cdr3_aa: CASSSAIQETQYF

j_call: TRBJ2-2
v_call: TRBV29-1
cdr3_aa: CSARNTGELFF

j_call: TRBJ2-2
v_call: TRBV24-1
cdr3_aa: CATSADGTGELFF

j_call: TRBJ2-5
v_call: TRBV5-1
cdr3_aa: CASSSSGEETQYF

j_call: TRBJ1-4
v_call: TRBV5-1
cdr3_aa: CASSFGTDNEKLFF

j_call: TRBJ2-4
v_call: TRBV20-1
cdr3_aa: CSARVTGQRLAKNIQYF

j_call: TRBJ2-5
v_call: TRBV7-2
cdr3_aa: CASSFAGRETQYF

j_call: TRBJ2-4
v_call: TRBV5-1
cdr3_aa: CASSRDVIGGNIQYF

j_call: TRBJ2-7
v_call: TRBV5-1
cdr3_aa: CASSHGLAGGPYEQYF

j_call: TRBJ2-1
v_call: TRBV3-1
cdr3_aa: CASSQDLGWPRNEQFF

j_call: TRBJ2-1
v_call: TRBV7-2
cdr3_aa: CASSWGLRGGGDEQFF

j_call: TRBJ2-5
v_call: TRBV7-7
cdr3_aa: CASGVGDGETQYF

j_call: TRBJ2-1
v_call: TRBV7-6
cdr3_aa: CASSLSGGSINEQFF

j_call: TRBJ2-3
v_call: TRBV12-3/TRBV12-4
cdr3_aa: CASRFGGGPDTQYF

j_call: TRBJ1-1
v_call: TRBV29-1
cdr3_aa: CSVEGMGWDTEPFF

j_call: TRBJ1-1
v_call: TRBV10-3
cdr3_aa: CARRTAMNTEAFF

j_call: TRBJ1-1
v_call: TRBV24-1
cdr3_aa: CATRDDQNTEAFF

j_call: TRBJ2-5
v_call: TRBV9
cdr3_aa: CASSVEFQETQYF

j_call: TRBJ1-1
v_call: TRBV18
cdr3_aa: CASFVRDTLGEAFF

j_call: TRBJ2-5
v_call: TRBV6-5
cdr3_aa: CASSHRTQETQYF

j_call: TRBJ2-6
v_call: TRBV24-1
cdr3_aa: CATSYSGANVLTF

j_call: TRBJ1-2
v_call: TRBV10-3
cdr3_aa: CAISESARRGSNGYTF

j_call: TRBJ1-5
v_call: TRBV27
cdr3_aa: CASRGQGYQPQHF

j_call: TRBJ1-1
v_call: TRBV9
cdr3_aa: CASSEGGGTEAFF

j_call: TRBJ2-7
v_call: TRBV7-2
cdr3_aa: CASRRTTAYEQYF

j_call: TRBJ2-5
v_call: TRBV6-5
cdr3_aa: CASSYSRFELQETQYF

j_call: TRBJ1-1
v_call: TRBV3-1
cdr3_aa: CASSQVDRGAFF

j_call: TRBJ2-3
v_call: TRBV5-6
cdr3_aa: CASSLGAHTDTQYF

j_call: TRBJ1-3
v_call: TRBV28
cdr3_aa: CASARERVGNTIYF